These 15 T cell receptor beta chains were sequenced from one sample in a study of T cell repertoires in cytomegalovirus infection. Their cognate antigens are unknown. TCRdb reanalysed the reads using MiXCR and keeps one entry per CDR3 protein. The sample carries 450,000 to 650,000 distinct CDR3 sequences, approximately 40% recorded once. Sequenced material: cultured PBMCs, taken from culture after CMV antigen stimulation. The receptor set was obtained from a human donor in good health (CMV status not recorded). Some clones in this sample may be carry-over from other donors' samples.

This chain joins TRBV6-2 or TRBV6-3 and TRBJ2-7; D is undetermined. The CDR3 consists of 11 residues. Germline V lookup: CDR1 MNHEY, CDR2 SVGEGT. Trimming removed 0 bases at V and 6 bases at J, with 3 bases between. The CDR3 DNA follows: TGTGCCAGCAGTTACTCGCGCGAGCAGTACTTC. It encodes CASSYSREQYF.

This clonotype was recorded only once. The J gene is TRBJ1-1, the V gene TRBV7-9; a weak D match, TRBD1 (6 bases). V lost 8 bases to trimming and J lost 6 bases, with 13 bases between them. This CDR3 is built from 12 residues. Per germline, CDR1 SEHNR and CDR2 FQNEAQ (reference sequence). CDR3 in amino acids: CASGTGRAEAFF. The CDR3 coding sequence is TGTGCCAGCGGAACAGGGAGGGCTGAAGCTTTCTTT.

The gene calls are TRBV5-1 and TRBJ1-1, with D perhaps matching TRBD1 (5 bases). Germline values: CDR1 SGHRS, CDR2 YFSETQ. This CDR3 is 18 amino acids long. The V and J ends lost 4 bases and 0 bases respectively, with 22 bases between them. The CDR3 coding sequence is TGCGCCAGCAGCCCCTCACCGGGACGACTACGGCTGAACACTGAAGCTTTCTTT. Translating gives CASSPSPGRLRLNTEAFF.

This chain connects TRBV9 to TRBJ1-2; weak D call: TRBD1 (5 bases). The germline CDR1 and CDR2 sequences are SGDLS and YYNGEE. The length of the CDR3 is 16 residues. Trimming pared 4 bases from V and 5 bases from J, leaving 21 bases between. CDR3 sequence: CASSPGTSTVLYGYTF. The CDR3 DNA sequence: TGTGCCAGCAGCCCTGGGACGTCCACGGTTTTATATGGCTACACCTTC.

The V gene is TRBV11-1, the J gene TRBJ2-4; 9 bases match TRBD1. From germline, CDR1 is SGHAT and CDR2 FQDESV (reference sequence). J was trimmed by 7 bases and V by 1 base; bases with no gene match: 5. The CDR3 is 15 residues long. CDR3 region: CASSLVWTGVNIQYF. The CDR3 coding sequence is TGTGCCAGCAGCTTAGTATGGACAGGGGTCAACATTCAGTACTTC.

The chain is built from TRBV4-1 and TRBJ2-2; no reliable D call. The V gene's germline CDR1 is MGHRA and CDR2 YSYEKL. Trimming took 4 bases from V and 6 from J, leaving 9 bases between them. CDR3 length: 13 amino acids. CDR3 amino acids: CASSREDPGELFF. Written as DNA, the CDR3 is TGCGCCAGCAGCCGGGAAGATCCCGGGGAGCTGTTTTTT.

The chain has TRBV19 and TRBJ1-4; D not resolved. The CDR3 has 16 residues. Per germline, CDR1 LNHDA and CDR2 SQIVND (reference sequence). With 6 bases removed from V and 0 bases from J, the gap between germline ends came to 14 bases. In nucleotides, the CDR3 is TGTGCCAGTAGCTCGACCATCACTTCAACTAATGAAAAACTGTTTTTT. It translates to CASSSTITSTNEKLFF. Variable domain in full (rest from reference TRBV19 and TRBJ1-4): DGGITQSPKYLFRKEGQNVTLSCEQNLNHDAMYWYRQDPGQGLRLIYYSQIVNDFQKGDIAEGYSVSREKKESFPLTVTSAQKNPTAFYLCASSSTITSTNEKLFFGSGTQLSVL.

The chain is built from TRBV19 and TRBJ1-1; D gene unclear. CDR1 and CDR2 from the germline V gene are LNHDA and SQIVND (reference sequence). Trimming shortened V by 3 bases and J by 4 bases, and 12 bases separated the two germline ends. The CDR3 covers 14 residues. The CDR3 here is CASSMWARTTEAFF. The CDR3 DNA reads TGTGCCAGTAGTATGTGGGCGCGGACCACTGAAGCTTTCTTT.

This clonotype has at least ten counts. This chain uses TRBV7-2 with TRBJ1-5; no clear D. This CDR3 comprises 14 residues. Germline-derived CDR1 and CDR2 are SGHTA and FQGNSA. Trimming left V 6 bases short and J 3 bases short, with 12 bases between. The CDR3 DNA reads TGTGCCAGCAGGCCCGGGTTGGACAATCAGCCCCAGCATTTT. Encoded protein: CASRPGLDNQPQHF.

This chain connects TRBV20-1 to TRBJ1-6, with TRBD1 identical over 7 bases. Per germline, CDR1 DFQATT and CDR2 SNEGSKA (reference sequence). CDR3 length: 13 residues. The trim removed 3 bases at V and 7 bases at J, leaving 3 bases unmatched. The CDR3 sequence: CSARGTANSPLHF. CDR3 DNA sequence: TGCAGTGCTAGGGGGACAGCAAATTCACCCCTCCACTTT.

The chain uses TRBV30 and TRBJ2-2, with TRBD2 matching 14 bases. The CDR3 is 14 amino acids. Per germline, CDR1 GTSNPN and CDR2 SVGIG (reference sequence). Trimming cost V 0 bases and J 14 bases; bases outside gene matches: 5. The CDR3 region is CAWSVGTSGSRLFF. For the CDR3, the DNA is TGTGCCTGGAGTGTAGGGACTAGCGGGAGTAGACTGTTTTTT.

The table lists this clonotype with a few counts. This chain joins TRBV6-6 and TRBJ2-5; maybe TRBD2 (6 bases). Germline V gives CDR1 MNHNY, CDR2 SVGAGI (reference sequence). The V gene lost 8 bases and the J gene lost 2 bases, with 9 bases spanning the gap. The length of the CDR3 is 12 residues. Here the CDR3 reads CASRGGQETQYF. CDR3 in DNA: TGTGCCAGCCGTGGGGGGCAAGAGACCCAGTACTTC.

CDR3 in DNA: TGTGCCAGCAGCCAAGATCCTCCTAGCGGGAGCTCCTACGAGCAGTACTTC. Amino acid sequence: CASSQDPPSGSSYEQYF. This chain connects TRBV4-2 to TRBJ2-7; TRBD2 aligns across 10 bases. Germline V gene lookup returns CDR1 LGHNA and CDR2 YNFKEQ. This CDR3 has 17 residues. V shed 0 bases, J shed 0 bases, and the junction held 5 bases outside the gene matches.

This clonotype showed up many times. The gene calls are TRBV7-2 and TRBJ2-2; D may be TRBD2 (6 bases). CDR3 size: 15 residues. V lost 3 bases and J lost 5, with 13 bases in between. The V gene's germline CDR1 is SGHTA and CDR2 FQGNSA. Here the CDR3 DNA reads TGTGCCAGCAGCTTGACCGGGAGCGTAACCGGGGAGCTGTTTTTT. Its translation: CASSLTGSVTGELFF.

This CDR3 reads CASSRDRGGYNEQFF. The CDR3 DNA reads TGTGCCAGTAGTAGGGACAGGGGGGGATACAATGAGCAGTTCTTC. The chain is built from TRBV19 and TRBJ2-1; 11 bases match TRBD1. The germline gives CDR1 LNHDA, CDR2 SQIVND (reference sequence). The CDR3 is 15 residues long. Losses at the gene ends were 4 bases for V and 4 bases for J; bases not matched to a gene: 3.